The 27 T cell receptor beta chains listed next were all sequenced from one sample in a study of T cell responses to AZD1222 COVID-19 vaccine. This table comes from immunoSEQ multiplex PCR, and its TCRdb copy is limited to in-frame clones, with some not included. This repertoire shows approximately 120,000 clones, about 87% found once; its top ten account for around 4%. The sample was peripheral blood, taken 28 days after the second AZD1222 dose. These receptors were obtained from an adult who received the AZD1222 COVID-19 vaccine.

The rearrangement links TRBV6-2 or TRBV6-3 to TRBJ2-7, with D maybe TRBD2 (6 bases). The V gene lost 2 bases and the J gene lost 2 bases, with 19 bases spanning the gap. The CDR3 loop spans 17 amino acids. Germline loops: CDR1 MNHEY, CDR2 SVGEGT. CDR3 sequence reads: CASSYIPGVKYTYEQYF. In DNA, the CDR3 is TGTGCCAGCAGTTACATCCCGGGGGTTAAATATACCTACGAGCAGTACTTC.

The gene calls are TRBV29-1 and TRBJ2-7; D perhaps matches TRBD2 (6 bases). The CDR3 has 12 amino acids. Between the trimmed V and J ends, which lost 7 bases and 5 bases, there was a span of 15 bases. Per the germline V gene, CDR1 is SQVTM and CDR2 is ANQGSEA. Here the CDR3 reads CSGAGRRDEQYF. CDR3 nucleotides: TGCAGCGGGGCGGGGCGGAGGGACGAGCAGTACTTC.

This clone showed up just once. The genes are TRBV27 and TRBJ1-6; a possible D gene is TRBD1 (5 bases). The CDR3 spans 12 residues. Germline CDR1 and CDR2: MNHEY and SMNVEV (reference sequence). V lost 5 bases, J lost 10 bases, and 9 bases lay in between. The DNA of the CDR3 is TGTGCCAGCAGTCCCTCAGGGTCACCCCTCCACTTT. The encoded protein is CASSPSGSPLHF.

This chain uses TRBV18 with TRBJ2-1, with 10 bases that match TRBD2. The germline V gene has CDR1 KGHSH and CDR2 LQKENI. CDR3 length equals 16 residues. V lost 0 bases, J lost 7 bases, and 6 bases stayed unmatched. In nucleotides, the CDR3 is TGTGCCAGCTCACCACCGAAAGCGGGGGGGAGAAATGAGCAGTTCTTC. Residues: CASSPPKAGGRNEQFF.

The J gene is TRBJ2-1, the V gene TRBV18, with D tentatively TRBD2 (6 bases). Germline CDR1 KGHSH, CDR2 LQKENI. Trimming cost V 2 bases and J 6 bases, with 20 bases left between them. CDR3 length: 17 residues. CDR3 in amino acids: CASSPRSTGGSGNEQFF. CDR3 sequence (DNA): TGTGCCAGCTCACCAAGATCCACCGGAGGGAGTGGCAATGAGCAGTTCTTC.

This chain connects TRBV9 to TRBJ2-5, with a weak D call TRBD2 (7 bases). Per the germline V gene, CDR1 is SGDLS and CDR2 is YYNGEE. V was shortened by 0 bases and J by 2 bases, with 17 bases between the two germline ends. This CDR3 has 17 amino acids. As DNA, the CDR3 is TGTGCCAGCAGCGTAGGCTTCAGTGGGGGGGCGCAAGAGACCCAGTACTTC. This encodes CASSVGFSGGAQETQYF.

The CDR3 DNA sequence: TGTGCCAGCAGTCGACAGAAGATCCCCAAACTGTTTTTT. It is translated as CASSRQKIPKLFF. V and J are TRBV12-3 or TRBV12-4 and TRBJ1-4, with TRBD1 as a possible D gene (5 bases). The CDR3 length is 13 residues. The V and J ends lost 5 bases and 11 bases respectively, with 15 bases between them.

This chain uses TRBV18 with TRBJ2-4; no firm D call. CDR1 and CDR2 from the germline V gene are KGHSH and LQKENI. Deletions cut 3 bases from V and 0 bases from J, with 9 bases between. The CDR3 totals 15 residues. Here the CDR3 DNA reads TGTGCCAGCTCACCCACCTACAGAGCCAAAAACATTCAGTACTTC. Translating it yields CASSPTYRAKNIQYF.

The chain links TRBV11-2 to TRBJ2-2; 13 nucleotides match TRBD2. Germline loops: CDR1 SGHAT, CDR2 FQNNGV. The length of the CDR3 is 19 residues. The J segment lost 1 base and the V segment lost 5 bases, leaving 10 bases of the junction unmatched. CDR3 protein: CASSLSRGLAGWNTGELFF. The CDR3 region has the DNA TGTGCCAGCAGCCTTAGCCGGGGACTAGCGGGGTGGAACACCGGGGAGCTGTTTTTT.

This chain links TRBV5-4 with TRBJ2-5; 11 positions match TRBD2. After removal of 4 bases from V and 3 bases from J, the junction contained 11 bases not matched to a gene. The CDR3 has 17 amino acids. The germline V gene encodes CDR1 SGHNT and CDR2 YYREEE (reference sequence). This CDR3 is CASSPTPSGGTKETQYF. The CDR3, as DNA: TGTGCCAGCAGCCCAACGCCTAGCGGGGGGACGAAAGAGACCCAGTACTTC.

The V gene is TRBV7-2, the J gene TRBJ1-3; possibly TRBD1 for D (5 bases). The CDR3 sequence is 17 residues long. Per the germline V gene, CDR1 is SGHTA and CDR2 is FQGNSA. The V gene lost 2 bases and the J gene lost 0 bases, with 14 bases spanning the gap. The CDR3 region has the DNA TGTGCCAGCAGCTTATGGGACCCGATAAGCTCTGGAAACACCATATATTTT. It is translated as CASSLWDPISSGNTIYF.

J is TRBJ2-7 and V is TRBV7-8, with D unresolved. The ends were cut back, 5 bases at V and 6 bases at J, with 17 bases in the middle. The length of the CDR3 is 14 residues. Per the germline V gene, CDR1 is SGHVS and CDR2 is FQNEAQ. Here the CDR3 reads CASSPVGLVSEQYF. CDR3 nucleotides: TGTGCCAGCAGCCCAGTCGGTCTGGTATCCGAGCAGTACTTC.

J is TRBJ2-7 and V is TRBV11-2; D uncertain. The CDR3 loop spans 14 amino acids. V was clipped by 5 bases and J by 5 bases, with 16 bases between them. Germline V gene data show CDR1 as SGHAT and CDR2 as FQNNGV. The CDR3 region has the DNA TGTGCCAGCAGCAGTGCCGGGCCCCTCCACGAGCAGTACTTC. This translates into CASSSAGPLHEQYF.

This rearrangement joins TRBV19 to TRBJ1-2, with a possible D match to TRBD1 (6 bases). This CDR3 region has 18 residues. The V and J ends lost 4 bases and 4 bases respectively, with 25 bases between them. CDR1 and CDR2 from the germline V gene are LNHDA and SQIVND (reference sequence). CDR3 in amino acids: CASSTRQRDRRSSYGYTF. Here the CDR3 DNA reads TGTGCCAGTAGTACAAGACAACGTGACAGGAGGAGTAGCTATGGCTACACCTTC.

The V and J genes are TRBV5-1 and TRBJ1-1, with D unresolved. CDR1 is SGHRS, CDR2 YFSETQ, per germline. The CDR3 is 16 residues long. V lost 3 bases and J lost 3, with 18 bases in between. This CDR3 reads CASSSLGSPTDTEAFF. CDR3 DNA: TGCGCCAGCAGCTCGCTCGGCAGCCCCACAGACACTGAAGCTTTCTTT. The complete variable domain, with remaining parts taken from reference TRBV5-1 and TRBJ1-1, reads KAGVTQTPRYLIKTRGQQVTLSCSPISGHRSVSWYQQTPGQGLQFLFEYFSETQRNKGNFPGRFSGRQFSNSRSEMNVSTLELGDSALYLCASSSLGSPTDTEAFFGQGTRLTVV.

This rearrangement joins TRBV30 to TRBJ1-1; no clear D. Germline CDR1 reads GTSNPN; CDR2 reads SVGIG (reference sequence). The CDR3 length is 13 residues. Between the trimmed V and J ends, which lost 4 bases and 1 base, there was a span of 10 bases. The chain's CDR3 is CAWIYSANTEAFF. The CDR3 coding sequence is TGTGCCTGGATATACTCGGCGAACACTGAAGCTTTCTTT.

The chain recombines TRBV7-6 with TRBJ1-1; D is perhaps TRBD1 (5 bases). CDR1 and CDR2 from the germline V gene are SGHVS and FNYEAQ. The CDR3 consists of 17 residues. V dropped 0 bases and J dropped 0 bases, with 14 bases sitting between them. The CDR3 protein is CASSLAVGQGLNTEAFF. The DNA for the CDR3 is TGTGCCAGCAGCTTAGCGGTGGGGCAGGGCTTGAACACTGAAGCTTTCTTT.

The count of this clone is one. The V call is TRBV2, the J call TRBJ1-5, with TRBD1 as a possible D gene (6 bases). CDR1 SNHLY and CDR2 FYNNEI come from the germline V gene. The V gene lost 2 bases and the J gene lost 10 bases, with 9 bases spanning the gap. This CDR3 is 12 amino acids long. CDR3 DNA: TGTGCCAGCAGTGAACAGGGGTACCCCCAGCATTTT. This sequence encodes CASSEQGYPQHF.

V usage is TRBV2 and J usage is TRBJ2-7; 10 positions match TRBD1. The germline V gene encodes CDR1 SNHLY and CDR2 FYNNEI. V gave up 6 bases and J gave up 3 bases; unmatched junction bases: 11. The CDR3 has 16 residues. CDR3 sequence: CASRGPGTGDRYEQYF. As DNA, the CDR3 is TGTGCCAGCAGGGGGCCAGGGACAGGGGACCGCTACGAGCAGTACTTC.

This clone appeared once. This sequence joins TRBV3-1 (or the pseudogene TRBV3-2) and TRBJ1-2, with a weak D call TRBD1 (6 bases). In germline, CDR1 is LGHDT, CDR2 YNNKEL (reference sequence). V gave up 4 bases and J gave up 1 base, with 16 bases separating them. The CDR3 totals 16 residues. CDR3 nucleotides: TGTGCCAGCAGCCGCACTCCGGGACACTATAACTATGGCTACACCTTC. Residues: CASSRTPGHYNYGYTF.

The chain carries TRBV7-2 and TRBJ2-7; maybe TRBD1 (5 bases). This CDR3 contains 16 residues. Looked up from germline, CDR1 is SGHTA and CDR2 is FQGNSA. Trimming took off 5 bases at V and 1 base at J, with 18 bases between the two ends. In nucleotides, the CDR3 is TGTGCCAGCAGCAGAATTATTTTGGGGCTGTCCTACGAGCAGTACTTC. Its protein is CASSRIILGLSYEQYF.

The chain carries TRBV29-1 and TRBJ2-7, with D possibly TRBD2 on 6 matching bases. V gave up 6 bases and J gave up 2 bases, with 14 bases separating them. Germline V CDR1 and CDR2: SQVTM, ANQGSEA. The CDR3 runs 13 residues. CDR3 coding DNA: TGCAGCGTGGGGGGTCGGGCAGCCTACGAGCAGTACTTC. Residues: CSVGGRAAYEQYF.

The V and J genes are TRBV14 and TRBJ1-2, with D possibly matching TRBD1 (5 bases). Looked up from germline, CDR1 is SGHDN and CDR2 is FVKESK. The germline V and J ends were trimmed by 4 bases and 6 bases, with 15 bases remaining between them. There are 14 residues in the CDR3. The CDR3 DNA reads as TGTGCCAGCAGCCGAGACAAGGGGATAAATGGCTACACCTTC. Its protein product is CASSRDKGINGYTF.

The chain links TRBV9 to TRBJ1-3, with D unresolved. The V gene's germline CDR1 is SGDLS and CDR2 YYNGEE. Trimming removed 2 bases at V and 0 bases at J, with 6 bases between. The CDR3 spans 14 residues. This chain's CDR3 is CASSVQSSGNTIYF. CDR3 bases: TGTGCCAGCAGCGTCCAAAGCTCTGGAAACACCATATATTTT.

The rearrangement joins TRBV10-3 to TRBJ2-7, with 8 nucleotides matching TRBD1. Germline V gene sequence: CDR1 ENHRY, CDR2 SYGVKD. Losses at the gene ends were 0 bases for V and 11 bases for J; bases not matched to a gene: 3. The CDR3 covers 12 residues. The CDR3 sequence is CAISESTGVKYF. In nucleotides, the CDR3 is TGTGCCATCAGTGAGTCGACAGGGGTAAAGTACTTC.

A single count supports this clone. The DNA for the CDR3 is TGTGCCAGCAAGAAGGCAGGGACTAAAGAGACCCAGTACTTC. Translation gives CASKKAGTKETQYF. V usage is TRBV13 and J usage is TRBJ2-5, with 7 positions matching TRBD2. This CDR3 contains 14 residues. The V segment lost 7 bases and the J segment 3 bases; nucleotides outside the gene matches: 8. Germline-derived CDR1 and CDR2 are PRHDT and FYEKMQ (reference sequence).

This chain's CDR3 is CASRTDRSEAFF. The DNA for the CDR3 is TGTGCCAGCCGGACGGACAGGTCCGAAGCTTTCTTT. V usage is TRBV2 and J usage is TRBJ1-1; TRBD1 aligns across 7 bases. The germline CDR1 and CDR2 sequences are SNHLY and FYNNEI. After removal of 8 bases from V and 8 bases from J, the junction contained 8 bases not matched to a gene. The CDR3 length is 12 residues.